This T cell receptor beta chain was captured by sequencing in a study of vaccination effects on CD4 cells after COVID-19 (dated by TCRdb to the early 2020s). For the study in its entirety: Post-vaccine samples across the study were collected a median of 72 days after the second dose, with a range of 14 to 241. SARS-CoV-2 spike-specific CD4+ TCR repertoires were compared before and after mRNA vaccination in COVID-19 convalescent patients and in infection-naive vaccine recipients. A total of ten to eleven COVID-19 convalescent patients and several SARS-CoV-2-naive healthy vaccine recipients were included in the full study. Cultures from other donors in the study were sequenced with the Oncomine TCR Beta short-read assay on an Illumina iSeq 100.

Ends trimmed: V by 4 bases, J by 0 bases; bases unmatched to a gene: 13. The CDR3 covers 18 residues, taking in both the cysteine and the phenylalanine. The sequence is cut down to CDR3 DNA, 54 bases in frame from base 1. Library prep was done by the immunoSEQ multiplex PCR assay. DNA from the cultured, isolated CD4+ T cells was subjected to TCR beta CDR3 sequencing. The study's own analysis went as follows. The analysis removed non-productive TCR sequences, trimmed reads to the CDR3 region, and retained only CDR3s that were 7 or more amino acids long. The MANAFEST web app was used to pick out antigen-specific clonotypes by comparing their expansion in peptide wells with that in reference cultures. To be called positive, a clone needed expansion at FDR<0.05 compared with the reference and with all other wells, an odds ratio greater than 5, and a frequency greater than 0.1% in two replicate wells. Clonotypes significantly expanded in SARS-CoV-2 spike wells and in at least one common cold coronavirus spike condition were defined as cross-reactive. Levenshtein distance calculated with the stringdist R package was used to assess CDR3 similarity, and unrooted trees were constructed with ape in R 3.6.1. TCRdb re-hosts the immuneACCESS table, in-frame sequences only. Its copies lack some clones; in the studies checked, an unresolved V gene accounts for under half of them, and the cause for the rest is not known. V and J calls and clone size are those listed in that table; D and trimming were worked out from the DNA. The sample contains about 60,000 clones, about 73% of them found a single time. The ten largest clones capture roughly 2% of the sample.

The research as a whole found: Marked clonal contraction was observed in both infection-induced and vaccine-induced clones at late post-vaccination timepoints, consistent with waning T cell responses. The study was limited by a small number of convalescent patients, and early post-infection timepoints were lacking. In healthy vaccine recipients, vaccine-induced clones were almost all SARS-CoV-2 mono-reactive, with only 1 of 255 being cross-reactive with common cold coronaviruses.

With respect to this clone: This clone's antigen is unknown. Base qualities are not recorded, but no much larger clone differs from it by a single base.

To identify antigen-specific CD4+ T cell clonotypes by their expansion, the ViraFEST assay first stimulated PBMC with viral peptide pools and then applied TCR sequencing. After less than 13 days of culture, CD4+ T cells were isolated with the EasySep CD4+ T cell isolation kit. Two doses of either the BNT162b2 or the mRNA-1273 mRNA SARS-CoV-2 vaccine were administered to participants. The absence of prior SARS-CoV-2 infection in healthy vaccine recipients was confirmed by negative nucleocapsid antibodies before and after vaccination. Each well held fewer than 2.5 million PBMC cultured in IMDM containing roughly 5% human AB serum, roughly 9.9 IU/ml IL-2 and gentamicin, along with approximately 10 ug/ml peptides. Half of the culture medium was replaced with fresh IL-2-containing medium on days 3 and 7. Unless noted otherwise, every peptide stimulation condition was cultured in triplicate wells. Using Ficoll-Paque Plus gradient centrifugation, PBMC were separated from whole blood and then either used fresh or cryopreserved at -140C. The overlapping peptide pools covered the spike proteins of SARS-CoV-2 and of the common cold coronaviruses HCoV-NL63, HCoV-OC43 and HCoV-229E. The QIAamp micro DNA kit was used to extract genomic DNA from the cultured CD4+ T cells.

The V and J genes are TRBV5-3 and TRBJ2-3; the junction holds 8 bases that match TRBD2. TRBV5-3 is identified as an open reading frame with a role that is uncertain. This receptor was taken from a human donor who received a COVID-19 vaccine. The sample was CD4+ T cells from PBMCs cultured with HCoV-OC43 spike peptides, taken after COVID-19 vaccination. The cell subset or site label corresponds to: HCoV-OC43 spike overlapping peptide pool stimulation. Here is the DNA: TGTGCCAGAAGCCCCCCTCGGGGGGGAACATATAGCACAGATACGCAGTATTTT. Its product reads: CARSPPRGGTYSTDTQYF.